The 25 T cell receptor beta chains below were found in one sample sequenced in a study of blood T cell repertoires in COVID-19. Profiled with immunoSEQ multiplex PCR; TCRdb holds only in-frame clones, not every one. The repertoire consists of roughly 16,000 clones, with around nine tenths occurring once and the leading ten covering about 12%. The sample comprised peripheral blood. These receptor sequences come from a human donor in a cohort sampled during active COVID-19.

V usage is TRBV14 and J usage is TRBJ2-7; maybe TRBD2 (7 bases). Germline V gene data show CDR1 as SGHDN and CDR2 as FVKESK. The CDR3 runs to 12 residues. Trimming shortened V by 2 bases and J by 7 bases, and 9 bases separated the two germline ends. CDR3 amino acids: CASSQRGGEQYF. CDR3 nucleotides: TGTGCCAGCAGCCAAAGGGGGGGAGAGCAGTACTTC.

This clone was counted only a few times. This chain links TRBV2 with TRBJ1-2, with 8 positions matching TRBD1. The CDR3 sequence is 13 residues long. The ends lost 10 bases at V and 6 bases at J; junction bases unmatched: 10. Germline V gene sequence: CDR1 SNHLY, CDR2 FYNNEI. For the CDR3, the DNA is TGTGCCACCCGGACAGGGCCATATAATGGCTACACCTTC. It encodes CATRTGPYNGYTF.

This rearrangement joins TRBV9 to TRBJ1-2; D possibly corresponds to TRBD1 (6 bases). The ends were cut back, 0 bases at V and 2 bases at J, with 8 bases in the middle. CDR3 length equals 14 residues. Germline values: CDR1 SGDLS, CDR2 YYNGEE. CDR3 in DNA: TGTGCCAGCAGCGTAGAAGGACAGAACTATGGCTACACCTTC. It yields the protein CASSVEGQNYGYTF.

The chain uses TRBV4-3 and TRBJ1-1; D gene ambiguous. Germline lookup yields CDR1 LGHNA and CDR2 YSLEER. The CDR3 contains 13 residues. Trimming stripped 0 bases from V and 8 bases from J, with 10 bases between. The CDR3 region has the DNA TGCGCCAGCAGCCAAGATTTGGGAGGCGAAGCTTTCTTT. It codes for CASSQDLGGEAFF.

The V call is TRBV5-5, the J call TRBJ2-5; 9 nucleotides align to TRBD2. The CDR3 covers 14 residues. V dropped 2 bases and J dropped 5; count of bases not matched to a gene: 4. The germline CDR1 and CDR2 sequences are SGHKS and YYEKEE (reference sequence). CDR3 sequence: CASSLAGGVETQYF. DNA for the CDR3: TGTGCCAGCAGCTTAGCGGGGGGCGTGGAGACCCAGTACTTC.

This clone qualifies as medium-sized (0.01 to 0.1%). The sample holds other DNA sequences that translate to the same CDR3. This chain links TRBV7-3 with TRBJ2-2; D gene uncertain. CDR3 length equals 14 residues. Germline V gene data show CDR1 as SGHTA and CDR2 as FQGTGA. Trimming cost V 0 bases and J 1 base, with 3 bases left between them. The CDR3 sequence is CASSLTRNTGELFF. Here the CDR3 DNA reads TGTGCCAGCAGCTTAACGAGGAACACCGGGGAGCTGTTTTTT.

The CDR3 nucleotides read TGTGCCAGCAGCTCCGAGATACAGGGGAGTGGCAATCAGCCCCAGCATTTT. It is translated as CASSSEIQGSGNQPQHF. This chain links TRBV7-9 with TRBJ1-5, with TRBD1 identical over 7 bases. V was pared by 4 bases and J by 2 bases, with 11 bases of the junction left unmatched. The CDR3 extends over 17 amino acids. CDR1 and CDR2 (germline): SEHNR, FQNEAQ (reference sequence).

This clone was counted a single time. The chain couples TRBV6-5 to TRBJ2-3; D is unresolved. CDR1 and CDR2 from the germline V gene are MNHEY and SVGAGI. The CDR3 length is 10 residues. V was cut by 8 bases and J by 10 bases, with 10 bases left in between. CDR3 sequence: CASYEVSQYF. For the CDR3, the DNA is TGTGCCAGCTACGAGGTTTCGCAGTATTTT.

J is TRBJ2-1 and V is TRBV3-1 (or the pseudogene TRBV3-2), with 9 positions matching TRBD2. The CDR3 runs 16 residues. The V and J ends lost 1 base and 12 bases, in that order; junction bases with no gene match: 13. Per germline, CDR1 LGHDT and CDR2 YNNKEL (reference sequence). The DNA for the CDR3 is TGTGCCAGCAGCCAAGGCCCTCCGGGACTAGCCTCAGGGCAGTTCTTC. This gives the protein CASSQGPPGLASGQFF.

In this sample, this clone turned up a few times. In nucleotides, the CDR3 is TGTGCCAGCAGCTTAACGGGGAACACCATATATTTT. It yields the protein CASSLTGNTIYF. The gene calls are TRBV7-9 and TRBJ1-3; D is uncertain. V lost 2 bases to trimming and J lost 7 bases, with 6 bases between them. The CDR3 is made up of 12 amino acids. CDR1 and CDR2 from the germline V gene are SEHNR and FQNEAQ (reference sequence).

The gene calls are TRBV9 and TRBJ2-5; D is perhaps TRBD2 (5 bases). CDR1 is SGDLS and CDR2 is YYNGEE in the germline V gene. The CDR3 loop spans 15 amino acids. Trimming shortened V by 10 bases and J by 5 bases, and 24 bases separated the two germline ends. The CDR3 loop is CASSPWSSEDETQYF. CDR3 in DNA: TGTGCCTCCTCACCCTGGAGTAGCGAAGATGAGACCCAGTACTTC.

The chain employs TRBV23-1 and TRBJ2-1, with 7 nucleotides matching TRBD2. TRBV23-1 falls under the ORF class, with uncertain function. The V gene end was trimmed by 1 base and the J gene end by 4 bases; junction bases not matched to a gene: 7. The CDR3 covers 16 residues. CDR3 DNA sequence: TGCGCCAGCAGTCAATGTGGGGGGGGGTCATACAATGAGCAGTTCTTC. Translating gives CASSQCGGGSYNEQFF.

This chain links TRBV11-3 with TRBJ2-5, with D uncertain. Germline CDR1 is SGHNT and CDR2 is YENEEA. V was trimmed by 3 bases and J by 3 bases, leaving 8 bases between them. This CDR3 is 13 amino acids long. The chain's CDR3 is CASSFNMEETQYF. The CDR3 bases are TGTGCCAGCAGCTTTAACATGGAAGAGACCCAGTACTTC.

The chain couples TRBV6-5 to TRBJ2-1; tentative D call: TRBD2 (6 bases). CDR1 MNHEY and CDR2 SVGAGI come from the germline V gene. V lost 0 bases to trimming and J lost 4 bases, with 13 bases between them. The CDR3 is 16 residues long. The CDR3, as DNA: TGTGCCAGCAGTTACTCCAGGAGCGGGTCTTACAATGAGCAGTTCTTC. Protein sequence: CASSYSRSGSYNEQFF.

The chain employs TRBV7-3 and TRBJ2-1, with a tentative D call TRBD1 (5 bases). This CDR3 spans 14 amino acids. Germline-derived CDR1 and CDR2 are SGHTA and FQGTGA. Trimming took 5 bases from V and 5 from J, leaving 13 bases between them. The CDR3 reads CASSPGRANNEQFF. The CDR3 nucleotides are TGTGCCAGCAGCCCCGGCAGGGCCAACAATGAGCAGTTCTTC.

The gene calls are TRBV4-2 and TRBJ1-4; no firm D call. V was trimmed by 7 bases and J by 4 bases, leaving 7 bases between them. CDR3 length: 12 residues. Germline CDR1 is LGHNA and CDR2 is YNFKEQ. This CDR3 reads CASTDINEKLFF. Here the CDR3 DNA reads TGTGCCAGCACCGACATTAATGAAAAACTGTTTTTT.

Only one count was recorded for this clone. The rearrangement links TRBV9 to TRBJ2-3; a weak D match, TRBD2 (6 bases). Trimming shortened V by 0 bases and J by 1 base, and 12 bases separated the two germline ends. CDR3 size: 16 residues. Germline V gene sequence: CDR1 SGDLS, CDR2 YYNGEE. The CDR3 region is CASSVGYGGRTDTQYF. CDR3 coding DNA: TGTGCCAGCAGCGTAGGGTACGGGGGACGCACAGATACGCAGTATTTT. Combining the CDR3 with reference TRBV9 and TRBJ2-3 gives the whole variable domain DSGVTQTPKHLITATGQRVTLRCSPRSGDLSVYWYQQSLDQGLQFLIQYYNGEERAKGNILERFSAQQFPDLHSELNLSSLELGDSALYFCASSVGYGGRTDTQYFGPGTRLTVL.

This chain joins TRBV6-6 and TRBJ1-4; D call uncertain. The CDR3 runs 12 residues. Germline V gives CDR1 MNHNY, CDR2 SVGAGI (reference sequence). Between the trimmed V and J ends, which lost 5 bases and 8 bases, there was a span of 9 bases. The CDR3 loop is CASSRGAEKLFF. In DNA form, the CDR3 reads TGTGCCAGCAGTAGAGGTGCGGAAAAACTGTTTTTT.

The chain uses TRBV7-8 and TRBJ2-7; 9 positions agree with TRBD1. Per the germline V gene, CDR1 is SGHVS and CDR2 is FQNEAQ. V gave up 5 bases and J gave up 5 bases; unmatched junction bases: 13. The CDR3 is made up of 16 amino acids. The CDR3 nucleotides are TGTGCCAGCAGCCACCTCCTCCGGGACAGGGACAACGAGCAGTACTTC. Translating gives CASSHLLRDRDNEQYF.

The chain is built from TRBV7-3 and TRBJ1-1, with D tentatively TRBD1 (5 bases). V was trimmed by 5 bases and J by 1 base, leaving 8 bases between them. This CDR3 spans 13 amino acids. Germline loops: CDR1 SGHTA, CDR2 FQGTGA. The CDR3, as DNA: TGTGCCAGCAGCCCCGGACAGAACACTGAAGCTTTCTTT. It is translated as CASSPGQNTEAFF.

The CDR3 reads CASSWGQGIATEAFF. DNA for the CDR3: TGTGCCAGCAGCTGGGGACAGGGAATAGCGACTGAAGCTTTCTTT. V is TRBV5-6 and J is TRBJ1-1; TRBD1 agrees at 9 bases. The CDR3 consists of 15 residues. Per the germline V gene, CDR1 is SGHDT and CDR2 is YYEEEE. Unmatched junction bases numbered 8, after V lost 3 bases and J lost 5 bases. Full variable domain (remainder filled in from reference TRBV5-6 and TRBJ1-1): DAGVTQSPTHLIKTRGQQVTLRCSPKSGHDTVSWYQQALGQGPQFIFQYYEEEERQRGNFPDRFSGHQFPNYSSELNVNALLLGDSALYLCASSWGQGIATEAFFGQGTRLTVV.

The chain is built from TRBV6-5 and TRBJ2-3; TRBD1 might be the D (5 bases). This CDR3 spans 14 amino acids. Germline CDR1 MNHEY, CDR2 SVGAGI. The V gene lost 7 bases and the J gene lost 0 bases, with 11 bases spanning the gap. In DNA, the CDR3 is TGTGCCAGCATCGTAGGGGCTAGCACAGATACGCAGTATTTT. This codes for CASIVGASTDTQYF.

The rearrangement joins TRBV15 to TRBJ1-5, with a tentative D call TRBD1 (5 bases). Germline V gene sequence: CDR1 LNHNV, CDR2 YYDKDF (reference sequence). V was pared by 0 bases and J by 1 base, with 19 bases between. The CDR3 contains 19 residues. The CDR3, as DNA: TGTGCCACCAGCAGAGATCGGGGCCTTCTGGGGGGAAGCAATCAGCCCCAGCATTTT. Translated: CATSRDRGLLGGSNQPQHF.

The chain has TRBV28 and TRBJ2-7, with a possible D match to TRBD1 (6 bases). The V gene's germline CDR1 is MDHEN and CDR2 SYDVKM. V was trimmed by 4 bases and J by 2 bases, leaving 15 bases between them. The CDR3 contains 15 residues. CDR3 bases: TGTGCCAGCAGTTCCCCCTTCAGACAGGCCTACGAGCAGTACTTC. The encoded protein is CASSSPFRQAYEQYF. Full variable domain (remainder filled in from reference TRBV28 and TRBJ2-7): DVKVTQSSRYLVKRTGEKVFLECVQDMDHENMFWYRQDPGLGLRLIYFSYDVKMKEKGDIPEGYSVSREKKERFSLILESASTNQTSMYLCASSSPFRQAYEQYFGPGTRLTVT.

This clone was observed once. The chain recombines TRBV4-1 with TRBJ2-1, with 9 bases matching TRBD2. Germline-derived CDR1 and CDR2 are MGHRA and YSYEKL. The CDR3 has 15 amino acids. V gave up 2 bases and J gave up 6 bases; unmatched junction bases: 5. CDR3 bases: TGCGCCAGCAGCCAACCACAGCGGGGGGCCAATGAGCAGTTCTTC. Its translation is CASSQPQRGANEQFF.